The rows below give T cell receptor beta chains drawn from one sample of a study of blood T cells in healthy people across ages. TCRdb processed the 5' RACE reads anew with MiXCR; each CDR3 protein has one entry. The sample includes over 1,500,000 distinct CDR3 sequences, 40% to 55% of them seen just once. The sample was blood. The receptors derive from a woman aged 35 to 49 in good health. CDR3s include the opening cysteine and the closing phenylalanine or tryptophan. Each record gives: clone size, V gene, J gene, D gene, CDR3 protein, CDR3 DNA. D genes are given only for firm matches. Only some rows state a clone size, as once, few, many or a class for expanded clones.

clone size: few
V gene: TRBV6-1
J gene: TRBJ2-3
D gene: TRBD2
CDR3 protein: CASIETSGLTDTQYF
CDR3 DNA: TGTGCCAGCATCGAGACTAGCGGACTCACAGATACGCAGTATTTT

clone size: .
V gene: TRBV29-1
J gene: TRBJ1-2
D gene: TRBD1
CDR3 protein: CSVEVAYRGGGYTF
CDR3 DNA: TGCAGCGTTGAAGTGGCGTACAGGGGAGGGGGCTACACCTTC

clone size: .
V gene: TRBV7-2
J gene: TRBJ1-2
D gene: .
CDR3 protein: CASSLRGGANYGYTF
CDR3 DNA: TGTGCCAGCAGCTTACGTGGGGGGGCGAACTATGGCTACACCTTC

clone size: .
V gene: TRBV29-1
J gene: TRBJ2-5
D gene: .
CDR3 protein: CSGTLPDRGETQYF
CDR3 DNA: TGCAGCGGGACTCTACCGGACAGAGGAGAGACCCAGTACTTC

clone size: few
V gene: TRBV6-5
J gene: TRBJ1-2
D gene: TRBD1
CDR3 protein: CASRPGQGGYTF
CDR3 DNA: TGTGCCAGCAGGCCGGGACAGGGAGGCTACACCTTC

clone size: few
V gene: TRBV6-2/TRBV6-3
J gene: TRBJ2-1
D gene: TRBD1
CDR3 protein: CASLTDRGLYNEQFF
CDR3 DNA: TGTGCCAGCCTCACGGACAGGGGGCTCTACAATGAGCAGTTCTTC

clone size: .
V gene: TRBV13
J gene: TRBJ2-4
D gene: TRBD2
CDR3 protein: CASSLGAGELHGQYF
CDR3 DNA: TGTGCCAGCAGCTTAGGCGCGGGGGAGCTCCATGGTCAGTACTTC

clone size: .
V gene: TRBV6-6
J gene: TRBJ2-7
D gene: TRBD2
CDR3 protein: CASSYPLAGLEINEQYF
CDR3 DNA: TGTGCCAGCAGTTATCCTCTTGCAGGACTAGAAATCAATGAGCAGTACTTC

clone size: .
V gene: TRBV9
J gene: TRBJ1-2
D gene: .
CDR3 protein: CASSVGVGYYGYTF
CDR3 DNA: TGTGCCAGCAGCGTGGGAGTAGGGTACTATGGCTACACCTTC

clone size: .
V gene: TRBV15
J gene: TRBJ2-5
D gene: TRBD2
CDR3 protein: CATSREFTETSATQYF
CDR3 DNA: TGTGCCACCAGCAGAGAGTTTACCGAGACTAGCGCGACCCAGTACTTC

clone size: .
V gene: TRBV20-1
J gene: TRBJ2-1
D gene: TRBD2
CDR3 protein: CSARGGAGGQNEQFF
CDR3 DNA: TGCAGTGCTAGAGGGGGAGCGGGAGGGCAAAATGAGCAGTTCTTC

clone size: .
V gene: TRBV11-2
J gene: TRBJ1-4
D gene: TRBD1
CDR3 protein: CASSERQGEEKLFF
CDR3 DNA: TGTGCCAGCAGCGAAAGACAGGGCGAGGAAAAACTGTTTTTT

clone size: few
V gene: TRBV15
J gene: TRBJ2-7
D gene: TRBD2
CDR3 protein: CATSRDLAGASYEQYF
CDR3 DNA: TGTGCCACCAGCAGAGATTTAGCGGGGGCCTCCTACGAGCAGTACTTC

clone size: few
V gene: TRBV29-1
J gene: TRBJ2-7
D gene: TRBD2
CDR3 protein: CSVVGLAGGRSYEQYF
CDR3 DNA: TGCAGCGTTGTGGGACTAGCGGGGGGGAGGTCCTACGAGCAGTACTTC

clone size: .
V gene: TRBV6-5
J gene: TRBJ2-7
D gene: TRBD1
CDR3 protein: CASSRAGTGSYEQYF
CDR3 DNA: TGTGCCAGCAGCCGCGCCGGGACAGGCTCCTACGAGCAGTACTTC

clone size: few
V gene: TRBV27
J gene: TRBJ2-1
D gene: TRBD2
CDR3 protein: CASSWGGFEQFF
CDR3 DNA: TGTGCCAGCAGTTGGGGGGGGTTTGAGCAGTTCTTC

clone size: .
V gene: TRBV7-2
J gene: TRBJ2-1
D gene: .
CDR3 protein: CASSSFRGIQETQFF
CDR3 DNA: TGTGCCAGCAGCTCTTTCAGGGGTATTCAAGAGACCCAGTTCTTC

clone size: .
V gene: TRBV7-2
J gene: TRBJ2-5
D gene: TRBD2
CDR3 protein: CASSLGGTYNEQYF
CDR3 DNA: TGTGCCAGCAGCTTGGGAGGGACCTACAATGAGCAGTACTTC

clone size: .
V gene: TRBV5-1
J gene: TRBJ1-2
D gene: .
CDR3 protein: CASSLVGENGYTF
CDR3 DNA: TGCGCCAGCAGCTTGGTTGGGGAGAATGGCTACACCTTC

clone size: few
V gene: TRBV20-1
J gene: TRBJ2-7
D gene: .
CDR3 protein: CSAYSGYEQYF
CDR3 DNA: TGCAGTGCGTACTCAGGCTACGAGCAGTACTTC

clone size: .
V gene: TRBV7-9
J gene: TRBJ2-7
D gene: TRBD1
CDR3 protein: CASSPGQGIVNEQYF
CDR3 DNA: TGTGCCAGCAGCCCCGGACAGGGTATCGTCAACGAGCAGTACTTC

clone size: .
V gene: TRBV4-2
J gene: TRBJ2-5
D gene: TRBD2
CDR3 protein: CASSPGLTGGHNEQYF
CDR3 DNA: TGTGCCAGCAGCCCCGGTTTAACGGGGGGGCACAATGAGCAGTACTTC

clone size: .
V gene: TRBV7-2
J gene: TRBJ2-5
D gene: TRBD2
CDR3 protein: CTSSRSGGALSQETQYF
CDR3 DNA: TGTACCAGCAGCCGCAGCGGGGGGGCCCTGAGTCAAGAGACCCAGTACTTC

clone size: few
V gene: TRBV6-6
J gene: TRBJ2-7
D gene: TRBD1
CDR3 protein: CASSDGTVYEQYF
CDR3 DNA: TGTGCCAGCAGTGACGGGACAGTCTACGAGCAGTACTTC

clone size: .
V gene: TRBV5-1
J gene: TRBJ1-1
D gene: TRBD1
CDR3 protein: CASSFAAGGRNTEAFF
CDR3 DNA: TGCGCCAGCAGCTTTGCCGCAGGGGGGAGAAACACTGAAGCTTTCTTT

clone size: .
V gene: TRBV12-3/TRBV12-4
J gene: TRBJ2-7
D gene: .
CDR3 protein: CASSVGVGSYEQYF
CDR3 DNA: TGTGCCAGCAGTGTTGGGGTGGGCTCCTACGAGCAGTACTTC

clone size: .
V gene: TRBV2
J gene: TRBJ2-5
D gene: .
CDR3 protein: CASSADSMGTQYF
CDR3 DNA: TGTGCCAGCAGTGCGGACTCCATGGGGACCCAGTACTTC

clone size: .
V gene: TRBV6-5
J gene: TRBJ1-1
D gene: TRBD1
CDR3 protein: CASRPGTENTEAFF
CDR3 DNA: TGTGCCAGCAGACCCGGGACAGAGAACACTGAAGCTTTCTTT

clone size: few
V gene: TRBV5-1
J gene: TRBJ2-6
D gene: .
CDR3 protein: CASKRTTGANVLTF
CDR3 DNA: TGCGCCAGCAAGAGGACTACTGGGGCCAACGTCCTGACTTTC

clone size: .
V gene: TRBV11-2
J gene: TRBJ2-7
D gene: .
CDR3 protein: CASSLSLGDLSYEQYF
CDR3 DNA: TGTGCCAGCAGCTTAAGTCTCGGAGATTTATCCTACGAGCAGTACTTC

clone size: .
V gene: TRBV28
J gene: TRBJ2-7
D gene: .
CDR3 protein: CASKSGSYEQYF
CDR3 DNA: TGTGCCAGCAAGTCAGGGTCCTACGAGCAGTACTTC

clone size: few
V gene: TRBV21-1
J gene: TRBJ2-7
D gene: .
CDR3 protein: CASSKGSGRWSSGYEQYF
CDR3 DNA: TGTGCCAGCAGCAAAGGTTCGGGCAGGTGGAGTTCCGGCTACGAGCAGTACTTC

clone size: .
V gene: TRBV3-1
J gene: TRBJ1-2
D gene: .
CDR3 protein: CASSQDPGAMGDYGYTF
CDR3 DNA: TGTGCCAGCAGCCAAGATCCGGGGGCAATGGGGGACTATGGCTACACCTTC

clone size: .
V gene: TRBV7-3
J gene: TRBJ1-1
D gene: TRBD1
CDR3 protein: CASSVQGARSEAFF
CDR3 DNA: TGTGCCAGCAGCGTCCAGGGGGCGAGGTCTGAAGCTTTCTTT

clone size: few
V gene: TRBV4-3
J gene: TRBJ2-5
D gene: .
CDR3 protein: CASSRRGERRGETQYF
CDR3 DNA: TGCGCCAGCAGCCGCCGTGGAGAACGCCGTGGAGAGACCCAGTACTTC

clone size: .
V gene: TRBV24-1
J gene: TRBJ2-7
D gene: TRBD1
CDR3 protein: CATSETDRGVQYF
CDR3 DNA: TGTGCCACCAGTGAAACCGACAGGGGCGTCCAGTACTTC

clone size: .
V gene: TRBV28
J gene: TRBJ2-1
D gene: .
CDR3 protein: CASSPPGKYNEQFF
CDR3 DNA: TGTGCCAGCAGCCCCCCGGGGAAGTACAATGAGCAGTTCTTC

clone size: .
V gene: TRBV27
J gene: TRBJ2-3
D gene: .
CDR3 protein: CVSSSPHSTDTQYF
CDR3 DNA: TGTGTCAGCAGTTCTCCCCATAGCACAGATACGCAGTATTTT

clone size: .
V gene: TRBV5-1
J gene: TRBJ2-1
D gene: .
CDR3 protein: CASSLGGEIYNEQFF
CDR3 DNA: TGCGCCAGCAGCTTAGGAGGTGAGATATACAATGAGCAGTTCTTC

clone size: .
V gene: TRBV11-2
J gene: TRBJ1-4
D gene: .
CDR3 protein: CASSLRTAWGFNEKLFF
CDR3 DNA: TGTGCCAGCAGCTTACGGACAGCTTGGGGATTTAATGAAAAACTGTTTTTT

clone size: .
V gene: TRBV6-2/TRBV6-3
J gene: TRBJ2-2
D gene: .
CDR3 protein: CASRLQTGELFF
CDR3 DNA: TGTGCCAGCAGATTACAGACCGGGGAGCTGTTTTTT

clone size: .
V gene: TRBV20-1
J gene: TRBJ2-7
D gene: .
CDR3 protein: CSARSGDTYEQYF
CDR3 DNA: TGCAGTGCTAGGTCCGGGGACACCTACGAGCAGTACTTC

clone size: .
V gene: TRBV25-1
J gene: TRBJ1-2
D gene: .
CDR3 protein: CASSPFTGTGYTF
CDR3 DNA: TGTGCCAGCAGTCCCTTTACAGGGACCGGCTACACCTTC

clone size: once
V gene: TRBV5-1
J gene: TRBJ2-7
D gene: TRBD1
CDR3 protein: CASSSSGTVTDEQYF
CDR3 DNA: TGCGCCAGCAGCTCTTCCGGGACAGTGACCGACGAGCAGTACTTC

clone size: .
V gene: TRBV6-5
J gene: TRBJ1-2
D gene: TRBD1
CDR3 protein: CASSYSGTGLYGYTF
CDR3 DNA: TGTGCCAGCAGTTACTCGGGGACAGGGCTCTATGGCTACACCTTC